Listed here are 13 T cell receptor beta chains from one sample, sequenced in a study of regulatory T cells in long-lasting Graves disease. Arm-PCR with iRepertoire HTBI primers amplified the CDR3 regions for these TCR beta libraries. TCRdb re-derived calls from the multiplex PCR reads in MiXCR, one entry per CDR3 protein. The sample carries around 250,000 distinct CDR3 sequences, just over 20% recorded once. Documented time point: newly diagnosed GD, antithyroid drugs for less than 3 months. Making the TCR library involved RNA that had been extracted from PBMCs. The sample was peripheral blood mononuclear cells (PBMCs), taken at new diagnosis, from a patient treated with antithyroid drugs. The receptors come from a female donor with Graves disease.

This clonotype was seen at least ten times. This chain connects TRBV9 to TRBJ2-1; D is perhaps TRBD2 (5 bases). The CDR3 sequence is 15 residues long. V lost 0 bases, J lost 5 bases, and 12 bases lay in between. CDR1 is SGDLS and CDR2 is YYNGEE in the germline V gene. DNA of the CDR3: TGTGCCAGCAGCGTAGGCGGGCGGAGCGACAATGAGCAGTTCTTC. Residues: CASSVGGRSDNEQFF.

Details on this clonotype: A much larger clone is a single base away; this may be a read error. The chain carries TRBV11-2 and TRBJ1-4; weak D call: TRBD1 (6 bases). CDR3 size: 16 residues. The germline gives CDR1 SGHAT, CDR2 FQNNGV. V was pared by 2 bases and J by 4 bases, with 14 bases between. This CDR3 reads CASSLSGGGINEKLFF. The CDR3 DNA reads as TGTGCCAGCAGCTTATCCGGGGGGGGCATTAATGAAAAACTGTTTTTT.

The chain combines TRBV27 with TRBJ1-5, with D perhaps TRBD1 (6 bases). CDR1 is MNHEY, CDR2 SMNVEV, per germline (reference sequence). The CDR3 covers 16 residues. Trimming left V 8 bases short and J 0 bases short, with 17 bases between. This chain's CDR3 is CASPDSKDDSNQPQHF. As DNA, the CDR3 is TGTGCCAGCCCGGACAGCAAAGACGATAGCAATCAGCCCCAGCATTTT.

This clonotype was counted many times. The CDR3 is CASGATYEQYF. The DNA of the CDR3 is TGTGCCAGCGGCGCTACTTACGAGCAGTACTTC. The chain uses TRBV3-1 and TRBJ2-7; D is undetermined. Trimming took off 8 bases at V and 4 bases at J, with 9 bases between the two ends. The V gene's germline CDR1 is LGHDT and CDR2 YNNKEL (reference sequence). CDR3 length: 11 residues.

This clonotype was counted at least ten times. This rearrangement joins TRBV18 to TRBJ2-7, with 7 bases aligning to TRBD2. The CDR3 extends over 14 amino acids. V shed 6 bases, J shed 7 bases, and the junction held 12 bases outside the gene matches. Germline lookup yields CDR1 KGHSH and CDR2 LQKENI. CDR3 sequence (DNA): TGTGCCAGCTCCGAACTAGCGCTTGGCGGGGAGCAGTACTTC. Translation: CASSELALGGEQYF.

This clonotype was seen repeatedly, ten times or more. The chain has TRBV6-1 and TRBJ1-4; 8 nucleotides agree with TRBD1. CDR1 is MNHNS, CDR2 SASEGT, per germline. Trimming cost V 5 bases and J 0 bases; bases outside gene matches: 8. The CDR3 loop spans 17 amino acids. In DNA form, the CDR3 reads TGTGCCAGCAGTAACCCGGGACAGGCTGCAACTAATGAAAAACTGTTTTTT. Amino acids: CASSNPGQAATNEKLFF.

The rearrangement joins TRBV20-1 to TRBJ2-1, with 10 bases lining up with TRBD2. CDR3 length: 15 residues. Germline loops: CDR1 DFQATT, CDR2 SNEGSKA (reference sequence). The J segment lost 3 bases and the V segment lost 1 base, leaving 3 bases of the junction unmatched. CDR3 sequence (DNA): TGCAGTGCTAGAGTGGCTAGCGGGGGCTACAATGAGCAGTTCTTC. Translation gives CSARVASGGYNEQFF.

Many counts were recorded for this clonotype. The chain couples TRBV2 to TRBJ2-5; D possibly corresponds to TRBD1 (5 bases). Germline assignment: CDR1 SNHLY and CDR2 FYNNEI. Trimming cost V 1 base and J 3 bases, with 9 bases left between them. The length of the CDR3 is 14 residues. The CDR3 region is CASSEGRVEETQYF. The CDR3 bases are TGTGCCAGCAGTGAAGGCAGGGTTGAAGAGACCCAGTACTTC.

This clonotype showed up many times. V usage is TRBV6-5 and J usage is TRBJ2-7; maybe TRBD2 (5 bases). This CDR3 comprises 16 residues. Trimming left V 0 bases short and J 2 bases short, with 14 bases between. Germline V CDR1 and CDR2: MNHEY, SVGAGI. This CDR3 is CASSYSSGVNTYEQYF. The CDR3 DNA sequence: TGTGCCAGCAGTTACTCGAGCGGCGTTAATACCTACGAGCAGTACTTC.

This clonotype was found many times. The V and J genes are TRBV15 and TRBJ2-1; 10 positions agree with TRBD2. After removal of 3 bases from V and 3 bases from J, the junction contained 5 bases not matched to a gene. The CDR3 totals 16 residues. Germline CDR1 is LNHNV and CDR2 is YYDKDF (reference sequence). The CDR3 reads CATSRVAGGNYNEQFF. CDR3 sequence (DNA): TGTGCCACCAGCAGGGTAGCGGGAGGAAACTACAATGAGCAGTTCTTC.

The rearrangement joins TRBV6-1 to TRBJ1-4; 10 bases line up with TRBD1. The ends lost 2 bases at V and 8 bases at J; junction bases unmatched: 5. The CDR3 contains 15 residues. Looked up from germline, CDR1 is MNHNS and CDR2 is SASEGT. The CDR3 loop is CASSESTGGREKLFF. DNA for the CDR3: TGTGCCAGCAGTGAATCGACAGGGGGCCGCGAAAAACTGTTTTTT.

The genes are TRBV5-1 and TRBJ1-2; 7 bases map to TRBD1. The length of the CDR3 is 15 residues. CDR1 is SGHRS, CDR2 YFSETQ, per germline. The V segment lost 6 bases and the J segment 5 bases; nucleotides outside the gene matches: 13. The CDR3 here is CASKAWRRGLYGYTF. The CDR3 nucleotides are TGCGCCAGCAAAGCCTGGAGAAGGGGGCTATATGGCTACACCTTC.

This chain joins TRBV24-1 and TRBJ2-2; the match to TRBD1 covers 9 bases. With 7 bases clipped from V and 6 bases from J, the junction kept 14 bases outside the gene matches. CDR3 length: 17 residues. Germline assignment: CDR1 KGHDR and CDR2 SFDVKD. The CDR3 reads CATSRPRTGEMAGELFF. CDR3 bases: TGTGCCACCAGCCGCCCACGGACAGGGGAGATGGCCGGGGAGCTGTTTTTT.